Listed below are T cell receptor beta chains from one sample, sequenced in a study of cytomegalovirus exposure and HLA in healthy donors. Sequencing was performed with immunoSEQ multiplex PCR; in TCRdb, only in-frame clones are kept and a portion is missing. Of about 150,000 clones in the sample, 64% are singletons; the top ten hold over 2.5%. The sample comprised PBMCs. The origin of the receptors is a woman aged 25-40 years in good health and CMV-seropositive. Both conserved end residues are part of each CDR3. The D gene is left open where the match is weak. The size of a clone is reported for some rows only, either as once, few or many, or as a class for expanded clones.

abundance	v_gene	d_gene	j_gene	CDR3nt	CDR3aa
once	TRBV7-6	-	TRBJ2-7	TGTGCCAGCAGCTTAGCGGGAGGACCTTCCTACGAGCAGTACTTC	CASSLAGGPSYEQYF
few	TRBV5-1	-	TRBJ2-7	TGCGCCAGCAGCTTGGGGACAGTGTTTACCGAGCAGTACTTC	CASSLGTVFTEQYF
-	TRBV7-9	-	TRBJ2-3	TGTGCCAGCAGCTCCGTCGGCGGGGATACGCAGTATTTT	CASSSVGGDTQYF
-	TRBV5-1	TRBD1	TRBJ2-7	TGCGCCAGCAGCCCCGGGACAGGGGGCCCCTACGAGCAGTACTTC	CASSPGTGGPYEQYF
-	TRBV19	-	TRBJ1-1	TGTGCCAGTAGTTGGGGGGAGAACACTGAAGCTTTCTTT	CASSWGENTEAFF
few	TRBV5-1	-	TRBJ2-5	TGCGCCAGCAGCTCAACCGGGACACCGCAAGAGACCCAGTACTTC	CASSSTGTPQETQYF
-	TRBV11-2	-	TRBJ2-4	TGTGCCAGCAGCTTAGCGGGAGCCAAAAACATTCAGTACTTC	CASSLAGAKNIQYF
-	TRBV27	-	TRBJ1-5	TGTGCCAGCAGTTTATTTATGGGCCCCAATCAGCCCCAGCATTTT	CASSLFMGPNQPQHF
-	TRBV7-8	-	TRBJ2-1	TGTGCCAGCAGCCAAATCTACAATGAGCAGTTCTTC	CASSQIYNEQFF
-	TRBV27	-	TRBJ2-3	TGTGCCAGCAGTCCTACCCCTGAACGGGTCGTCCCAGATACGCAGTATTTT	CASSPTPERVVPDTQYF
few	TRBV7-9	TRBD1	TRBJ1-6	TGTGCCAGCAGCCCTCGGTCGGCAGGGGGTAATTCACCCCTCCACTTT	CASSPRSAGGNSPLHF
-	TRBV25-1	TRBD1	TRBJ1-4	TGTGCCAGCCGCTGGACAGGGGATGAAAAACTGTTTTTT	CASRWTGDEKLFF
once	TRBV2	TRBD1	TRBJ1-5	TGTGCCAGCGCCGGACAGGTTCTCAATCAGCCCCAGCATTTT	CASAGQVLNQPQHF
few	TRBV28	-	TRBJ1-3	TGTGCCAGCAGCGGGACTCGCTCTGGAAACACCATATATTTT	CASSGTRSGNTIYF
-	TRBV4-1	-	TRBJ1-3	TGCGCCAGCAGCCAAGATATGTACAGGGCGGGCATATATTTT	CASSQDMYRAGIYF
-	TRBV7-9	TRBD2	TRBJ2-5	TGTGCCAGCAGCCTTCGGACTAGCGGGGGGTTAGAGACCCAGTACTTC	CASSLRTSGGLETQYF
few	TRBV30	TRBD1	TRBJ1-5	TGTGCCTGGAGTGACAGGGGGCGTCAAAGCAATCAGCCCCAGCATTTT	CAWSDRGRQSNQPQHF
few	TRBV19	TRBD1	TRBJ2-5	TGTGCCAGTAGTCGACCCTATGGGACAGGCCAAGAGACCCAGTACTTC	CASSRPYGTGQETQYF
-	TRBV13	TRBD1	TRBJ2-7	TGTGCCAGCAGCAAGCATCCACGGGGACAGGGGGCGCGGGAGCAGTACTTC	CASSKHPRGQGAREQYF
-	TRBV29-1	-	TRBJ1-2	-	CSVGPGTGGDYYGYTF
-	TRBV6-1	TRBD2	TRBJ2-3	TGTGCCAGCAGTGCCGGGGGAGGGCTTTGGACGCAGTATTTT	CASSAGGGLWTQYF
-	TRBV10-1	-	TRBJ2-5	TGCGCCAGCAGCAGGGAACCGGGGGAGCAGTACTTC	CASSREPGEQYF
-	TRBV7-8	-	TRBJ2-3	TGTGCCAGCAGCCCGGACAGAAACACAGATACGCAGTATTTT	CASSPDRNTDTQYF
-	TRBV6-5	-	TRBJ1-1	TGTGCCAGCAGGCGGTGGCAGTCCATGAACACTGAAGCTTTCTTT	CASRRWQSMNTEAFF
-	TRBV27	-	TRBJ2-7	TGTGCCAGCAGTTTATTTCCAACCTACGAGCAGTACTTC	CASSLFPTYEQYF
-	TRBV15	TRBD1	TRBJ2-5	TGTGCCACCAGCAGATCGGGACAGGGCAAAGAGACCCAGTACTTC	CATSRSGQGKETQYF
-	TRBV19	-	TRBJ1-5	TGTGCCAGTAGCACGAACAGGGTGCAGCCCCAGCATTTT	CASSTNRVQPQHF
-	TRBV6-1	-	TRBJ2-7	TGTGCCAGCCTTGGGAGGAGCACCTACGAGCAGTACTTC	CASLGRSTYEQYF
few	TRBV29-1	-	TRBJ1-2	TGCAGCGTTGAACCAAAGACAGCCTCGGGCGGCTACACCTTC	CSVEPKTASGGYTF
-	TRBV7-9	TRBD2	TRBJ2-3	TGTGCCAGCAGCTTAGTGAGTTTATTAGCGGGACTACGCACCGATACGCAGTATTTT	CASSLVSLLAGLRTDTQYF
-	TRBV28	-	TRBJ1-5	TGTGCCAGCAGTCCCTGGAGAGGGAGGCCCCAGCATTTT	CASSPWRGRPQHF
-	TRBV5-1	-	TRBJ2-3	TGCGCCAGCAGCTCTGGAACTAAGACGGGGGGCACAGATACGCAGTATTTT	CASSSGTKTGGTDTQYF